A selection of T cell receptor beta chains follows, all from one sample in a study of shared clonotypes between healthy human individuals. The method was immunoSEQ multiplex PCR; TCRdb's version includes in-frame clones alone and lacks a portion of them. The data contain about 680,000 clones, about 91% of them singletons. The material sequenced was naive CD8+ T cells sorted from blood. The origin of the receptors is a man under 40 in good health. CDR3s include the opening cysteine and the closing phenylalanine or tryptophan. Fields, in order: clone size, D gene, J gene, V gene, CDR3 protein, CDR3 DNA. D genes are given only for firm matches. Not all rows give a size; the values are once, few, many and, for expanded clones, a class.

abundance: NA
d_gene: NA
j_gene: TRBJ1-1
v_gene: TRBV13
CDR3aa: CASSSDSWDTEAFF
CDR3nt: TGTGCCAGCAGCTCAGATTCGTGGGACACTGAAGCTTTCTTT

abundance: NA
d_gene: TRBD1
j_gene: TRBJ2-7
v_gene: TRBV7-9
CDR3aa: CASSFTPGQGPYEQYF
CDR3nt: TGTGCCAGCAGCTTTACCCCGGGACAGGGACCCTACGAGCAGTACTTC

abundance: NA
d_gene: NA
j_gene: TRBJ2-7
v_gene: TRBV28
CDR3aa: CASSFQPGRIAIEQYF
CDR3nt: TGTGCCAGCAGTTTTCAGCCAGGGCGTATCGCCATCGAGCAGTACTTC

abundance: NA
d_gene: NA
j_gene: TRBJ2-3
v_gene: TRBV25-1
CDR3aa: CATTPTGWDTDTQYF
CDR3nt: TGTGCCACCACACCTACAGGTTGGGACACAGATACGCAGTATTTT

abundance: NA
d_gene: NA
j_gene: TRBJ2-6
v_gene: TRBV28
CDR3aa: CASTPVSGANVLTF
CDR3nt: TGTGCCAGCACGCCTGTCTCTGGGGCCAACGTCCTGACTTTC

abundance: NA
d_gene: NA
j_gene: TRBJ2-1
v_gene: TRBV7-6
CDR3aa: CASSLDRAPYNEQFF
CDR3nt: TGTGCCAGCAGCTTAGACAGGGCGCCTTACAATGAGCAGTTCTTC

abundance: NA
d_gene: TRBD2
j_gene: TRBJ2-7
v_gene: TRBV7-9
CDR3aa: CASSLTSGMVEDEQYF
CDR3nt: TGTGCCAGCAGCTTAACTAGCGGGATGGTGGAGGACGAGCAGTACTTC

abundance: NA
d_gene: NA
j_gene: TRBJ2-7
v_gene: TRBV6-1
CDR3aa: CASSEGHNYEQYF
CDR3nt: TGTGCCAGCAGTGAAGGGCACAACTACGAGCAGTACTTC

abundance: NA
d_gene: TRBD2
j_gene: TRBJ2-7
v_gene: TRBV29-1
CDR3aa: CSAQAGAFPYEQYF
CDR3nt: TGCAGCGCCCAAGCGGGAGCTTTCCCCTACGAGCAGTACTTC

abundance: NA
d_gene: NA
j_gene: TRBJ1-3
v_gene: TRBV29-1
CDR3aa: CSARVSGNTIYF
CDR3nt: TGCAGCGCTCGAGTCTCTGGAAACACCATATATTTT

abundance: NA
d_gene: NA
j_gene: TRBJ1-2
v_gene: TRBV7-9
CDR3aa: CASSENPGEGYGYTF
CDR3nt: TGTGCCAGCAGCGAAAACCCAGGGGAGGGCTATGGCTACACCTTC

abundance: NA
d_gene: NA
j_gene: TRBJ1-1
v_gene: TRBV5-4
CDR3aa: CASSVDRPNTEAFF
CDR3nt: TGTGCCAGCAGCGTAGACAGGCCCAACACTGAAGCTTTCTTT

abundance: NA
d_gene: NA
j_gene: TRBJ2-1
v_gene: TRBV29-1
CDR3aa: CSADPGVSYNEQFF
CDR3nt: TGCAGCGCCGACCCTGGGGTCTCCTACAATGAGCAGTTCTTC

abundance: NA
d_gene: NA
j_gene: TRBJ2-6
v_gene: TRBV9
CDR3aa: CASSLAPGANVLTF
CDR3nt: TGTGCCAGCAGCCTAGCCCCTGGGGCCAACGTCCTGACTTTC

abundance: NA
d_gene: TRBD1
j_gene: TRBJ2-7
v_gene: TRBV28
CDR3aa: CASSSSMGGQGRNYEQYF
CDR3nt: TGTGCCAGCAGTTCAAGTATGGGGGGACAGGGTCGTAACTACGAGCAGTACTTC

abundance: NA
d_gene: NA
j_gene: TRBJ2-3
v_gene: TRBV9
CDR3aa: CASNLLGGATDTQYF
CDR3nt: TGTGCCAGCAACCTCTTGGGGGGAGCCACAGATACGCAGTATTTT

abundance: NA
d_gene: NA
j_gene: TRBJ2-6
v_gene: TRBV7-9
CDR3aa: CASSLLAGSSGANVLTF
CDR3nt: TGTGCCAGCAGCTTACTAGCAGGCAGCTCTGGGGCCAACGTCCTGACTTTC

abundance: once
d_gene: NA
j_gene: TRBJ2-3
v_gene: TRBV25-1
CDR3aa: CATYTDTQYF
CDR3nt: TGTGCCACCTACACAGATACGCAGTATTTT

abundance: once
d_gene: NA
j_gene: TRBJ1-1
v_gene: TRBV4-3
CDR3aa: CASSQGTLTKEAFF
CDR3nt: TGCGCCAGCAGCCAAGGAACCCTAACCAAGGAAGCTTTCTTT

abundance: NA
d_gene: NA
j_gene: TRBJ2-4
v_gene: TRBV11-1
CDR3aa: CASSQGLGGDIQYF
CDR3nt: TGTGCCAGCAGCCAGGGGCTGGGGGGGGACATTCAGTACTTC

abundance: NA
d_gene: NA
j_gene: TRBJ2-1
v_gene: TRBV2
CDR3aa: CASPGAKRANEQFF
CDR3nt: TGTGCCAGCCCCGGGGCTAAGCGGGCAAATGAGCAGTTCTTC

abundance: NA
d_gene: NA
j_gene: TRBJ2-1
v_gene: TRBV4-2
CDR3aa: CASSQELMLFQFF
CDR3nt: TGTGCCAGCAGCCAAGAGTTAATGTTATTTCAGTTCTTC

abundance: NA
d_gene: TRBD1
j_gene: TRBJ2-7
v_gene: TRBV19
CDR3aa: CASSLGTGEYEQYF
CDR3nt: TGTGCCAGTAGCCTTGGGACAGGGGAGTACGAGCAGTACTTC

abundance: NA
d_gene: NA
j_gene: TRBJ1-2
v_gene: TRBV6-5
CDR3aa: CASSSVNMDGYTF
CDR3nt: TGTGCCAGCAGTTCCGTCAATATGGATGGCTACACCTTC

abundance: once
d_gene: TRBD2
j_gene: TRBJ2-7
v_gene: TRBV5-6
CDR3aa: CASSPEKLAGTYEQYF
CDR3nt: TGTGCCAGCAGCCCCGAGAAATTAGCGGGTACCTACGAGCAGTACTTC

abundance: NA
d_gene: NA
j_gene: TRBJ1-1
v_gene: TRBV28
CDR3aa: CASSLITMNTEAFF
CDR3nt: TGTGCCAGCAGTCTAATAACAATGAACACTGAAGCTTTCTTT

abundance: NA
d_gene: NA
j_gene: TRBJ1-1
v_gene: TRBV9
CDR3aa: CASRSSLNTEAFF
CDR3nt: TGTGCCAGCAGGTCAAGCCTGAACACTGAAGCTTTCTTT

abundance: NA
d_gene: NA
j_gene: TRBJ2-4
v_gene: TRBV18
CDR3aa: CASSLGGLGTKNIQYF
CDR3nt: TGTGCCAGCTCCCTCGGGGGACTCGGTACCAAAAACATTCAGTACTTC

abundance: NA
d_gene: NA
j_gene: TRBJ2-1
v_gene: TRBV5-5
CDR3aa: CASSLGGQEQFF
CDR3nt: TGTGCCAGCAGCTTGGGGGGTCAGGAGCAGTTCTTC

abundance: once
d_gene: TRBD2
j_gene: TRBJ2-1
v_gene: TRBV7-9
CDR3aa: CASSFGLAGGQGSYNEQFF
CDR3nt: TGTGCCAGCAGCTTTGGACTAGCGGGAGGTCAGGGCTCCTACAATGAGCAGTTCTTC

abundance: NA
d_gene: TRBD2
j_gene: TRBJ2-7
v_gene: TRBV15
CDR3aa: CATSREASGSPYYEQYF
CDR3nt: TGTGCCACCAGCAGAGAGGCTAGCGGGAGCCCATACTACGAGCAGTACTTC

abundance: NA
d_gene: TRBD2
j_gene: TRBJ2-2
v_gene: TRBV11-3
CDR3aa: CASSARTSPDGELFF
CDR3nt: TGTGCCAGCAGCGCCCGGACTAGCCCCGATGGGGAGCTGTTTTTT

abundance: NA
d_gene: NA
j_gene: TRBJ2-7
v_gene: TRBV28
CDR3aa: CASRNQPLLPGEQYF
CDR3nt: TGTGCCAGCAGAAACCAGCCGCTCCTACCAGGCGAGCAGTACTTC

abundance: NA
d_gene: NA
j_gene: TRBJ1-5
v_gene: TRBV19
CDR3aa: CASSILGGQYQPQHF
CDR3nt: TGTGCCAGTAGTATTTTGGGGGGGCAATATCAGCCCCAGCATTTT

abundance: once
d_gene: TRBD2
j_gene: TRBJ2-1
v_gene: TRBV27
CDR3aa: CASSSWTSGTHWQFF
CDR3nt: TGTGCCAGCAGTTCATGGACTAGCGGGACCCACTGGCAGTTCTTC

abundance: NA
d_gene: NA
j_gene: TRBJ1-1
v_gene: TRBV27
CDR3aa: CASSLRRMNTEAFF
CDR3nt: TGTGCCAGCAGTTTAAGACGGATGAACACTGAAGCTTTCTTT

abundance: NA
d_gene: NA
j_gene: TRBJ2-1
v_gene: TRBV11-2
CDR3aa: CASSLFGDNEQFF
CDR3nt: TGTGCCAGCAGCTTATTCGGAGACAATGAGCAGTTCTTC

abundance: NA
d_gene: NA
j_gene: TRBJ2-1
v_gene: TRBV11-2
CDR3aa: CASSFVGNEQFF
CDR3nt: TGTGCCAGCAGCTTCGTGGGGAATGAGCAGTTCTTC

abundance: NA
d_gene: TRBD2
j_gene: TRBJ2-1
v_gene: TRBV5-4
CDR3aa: CASSSGTSGRGSYNEQFF
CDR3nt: TGTGCCAGCAGCTCCGGGACTAGCGGTAGGGGCTCCTACAATGAGCAGTTCTTC

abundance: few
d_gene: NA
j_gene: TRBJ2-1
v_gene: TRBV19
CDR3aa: CASSSVNSYNEQFF
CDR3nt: TGTGCCAGTAGTAGCGTTAACTCCTACAATGAGCAGTTCTTC